A single sample is the source of the 4 T cell receptor beta chains below, sequenced in a study of T cells after yellow fever vaccination. TCRdb itself ran the 5' RACE reads through MiXCR, one entry per CDR3 protein. The sample has some 200,000 distinct CDR3 sequences, roughly 11% seen once; the top ten hold 36%. Here the sequenced sample was CD8+ T cells sorted from PBMCs, taken 15 days after the yellow fever booster vaccination. Receptor source: a young man who received the YFV17D yellow fever vaccine.

This clonotype was counted at least ten times. This chain connects TRBV4-3 to TRBJ1-6; D gene ambiguous. The V gene lost 0 bases and the J gene lost 7 bases, with 10 bases spanning the gap. This CDR3 is 15 amino acids long. Germline V gene data show CDR1 as LGHNA and CDR2 as YSLEER. CDR3 DNA sequence: TGCGCCAGCAGCCAAGATGGCCTAGGAAATTCACCCCTCCACTTT. It encodes CASSQDGLGNSPLHF.

The rearrangement links TRBV5-8 to TRBJ2-7; tentative D call: TRBD2 (6 bases). Germline lookup yields CDR1 SGHTS and CDR2 YDEGEE. Deletions cut 0 bases from V and 3 bases from J, with 10 bases between. There are 14 residues in the CDR3. CDR3 DNA: TGTGCCAGCAGCTTGGTGGGGGGTCTCTACGAGCAGTACGTC. This gives the protein CASSLVGGLYEQYV.

V usage is TRBV4-2 and J usage is TRBJ2-7, with D perhaps TRBD2 (6 bases). The CDR3 runs 14 residues. V dropped 0 bases and J dropped 2 bases, with 8 bases sitting between them. Germline V gene data show CDR1 as LGHNA and CDR2 as YNFKEQ. DNA of the CDR3: TGTGCCAGCAGCCAAGAGGAGGGGCCCTACGAGCAGTACTTC. It codes for CASSQEEGPYEQYF.

V and J are TRBV4-3 and TRBJ1-2; D is unclear. Germline CDR1 is LGHNA and CDR2 is YSLEER. V shed 0 bases and J shed 5 bases, with 10 bases lying between them. This CDR3 contains 14 residues. The CDR3 spells CASSQDSSTYGYTF. The CDR3 DNA reads TGCGCCAGCAGCCAAGATTCGAGTACTTATGGCTACACCTTC.